These 9 T cell receptor beta chains share one sample of origin, sequenced in a study. TCRdb recomputed calls from the 5' RACE reads with MiXCR, one row per CDR3 protein. Counted here are tens of thousands of distinct CDR3 sequences, around 26% occurring once; the ten biggest clones make up less than 3.5%. The sample comprised tumor-infiltrating memory CD4+ T cells sorted from the breast tumor. Noted subset: memory CD4+ T cells, CD4+CD45RO+CD25-. The receptors originated from a female donor with breast cancer.

The genes are TRBV9 and TRBJ2-3, with 11 positions matching TRBD2. The V segment lost 4 bases and the J segment 0 bases; nucleotides outside the gene matches: 4. CDR1 is SGDLS and CDR2 is YYNGEE in the germline V gene. The CDR3 spans 16 residues. The CDR3 spells CASSKGLAASTDTQYF. The CDR3 bases are TGTGCCAGCAGCAAGGGACTAGCGGCTAGCACAGATACGCAGTATTTT. The whole variable domain, remainder taken from reference TRBV9 and TRBJ2-3, is DSGVTQTPKHLITATGQRVTLRCSPRSGDLSVYWYQQSLDQGLQFLIQYYNGEERAKGNILERFSAQQFPDLHSELNLSSLELGDSALYFCASSKGLAASTDTQYFGPGTRLTVL.

This clonotype was found a few times. The V and J genes are TRBV5-1 and TRBJ1-1; D call uncertain. Trimming cost V 0 bases and J 7 bases, with 10 bases left between them. The CDR3 totals 13 residues. From germline, CDR1 is SGHRS and CDR2 YFSETQ. CDR3 nucleotides: TGCGCCAGCAGCTTGGCCGACGGGAATGAAGCTTTCTTT. It yields the protein CASSLADGNEAFF.

This clonotype occurred a few times. The chain employs TRBV20-1 and TRBJ2-3; the D gene is possibly TRBD1 (5 bases). CDR1 is DFQATT and CDR2 is SNEGSKA in the germline V gene (reference sequence). V gave up 6 bases and J gave up 4 bases, with 11 bases separating them. This CDR3 comprises 12 residues. Written as DNA, the CDR3 is TGCAGTGCCCCGATAGGGGCAGATACGCAGTATTTT. Protein sequence: CSAPIGADTQYF.

The chain uses TRBV20-1 and TRBJ2-1; tentatively, D is TRBD2 (5 bases). Trimming stripped 5 bases from V and 5 bases from J, with 13 bases between. CDR1 is DFQATT and CDR2 is SNEGSKA in the germline V gene (reference sequence). This CDR3 spans 13 amino acids. The DNA of the CDR3 is TGCAGTGCTGGATCGGGATCCCACAATGAGCAGTTCTTC. Amino acid sequence: CSAGSGSHNEQFF.

This clonotype was counted at least ten times. The chain combines TRBV24-1 with TRBJ2-5, with D possibly TRBD2 on 6 matching bases. V gave up 3 bases and J gave up 5 bases, with 18 bases separating them. CDR1 is KGHDR and CDR2 is SFDVKD in the germline V gene. The CDR3 spans 16 residues. CDR3 sequence reads: CATSDRTGALRETQYF. The CDR3 DNA is TGTGCCACCAGTGATCGTACGGGAGCCCTAAGGGAGACCCAGTACTTC.

This clonotype was observed a few times. The chain's CDR3 is CASSPSPTSGGNEQFF. The CDR3 DNA reads TGTGCCAGCTCCCCAAGCCCGACTAGCGGGGGCAATGAGCAGTTCTTC. The rearrangement joins TRBV18 to TRBJ2-1, with 12 bases matching TRBD2. The CDR3 spans 16 residues. Germline CDR1 is KGHSH and CDR2 is LQKENI. V dropped 6 bases and J dropped 6; count of bases not matched to a gene: 9. The whole variable domain, filled in from reference TRBV18 and TRBJ2-1, reads NAGVMQNPRHLVRRRGQEARLRCSPMKGHSHVYWYRQLPEEGLKFMVYLQKENIIDESGMPKERFSAEFPKEGPSILRIQQVVRGDSAAYFCASSPSPTSGGNEQFFGPGTRLTVL.

The gene calls are TRBV7-2 and TRBJ2-5; a possible D gene is TRBD2 (6 bases). The CDR3 has 15 residues. In germline, CDR1 is SGHTA, CDR2 FQGNSA. Trimming took off 3 bases at V and 5 bases at J, with 16 bases between the two ends. CDR3 sequence: CASSFQYGGGETQYF. DNA of the CDR3: TGTGCCAGCAGCTTCCAATATGGGGGAGGCGAGACCCAGTACTTC.

This clonotype was observed a few times. A read error may produce the germline difference seen at one junction end. J is TRBJ2-1 and V is TRBV7-7, with 9 positions matching TRBD1. The CDR3 has 15 amino acids. Germline assignment: CDR1 SSHAT and CDR2 FNYEAQ (reference sequence). CDR3 loop: CASSLGQGSYNEQFF. For the CDR3, the DNA is TGTGCTAGCAGCTTGGGACAGGGCTCCTACAATGAGCAGTTCTTC.

The chain links TRBV20-1 to TRBJ2-3, with D perhaps matching TRBD2 (6 bases). This CDR3 is 14 amino acids long. The V gene's germline CDR1 is DFQATT and CDR2 SNEGSKA (reference sequence). V was trimmed by 5 bases and J by 2 bases, leaving 14 bases between them. The CDR3 reads CSASRDSYTDTQYF. CDR3 bases: TGCAGTGCTTCCCGGGACTCGTACACAGATACGCAGTATTTT.